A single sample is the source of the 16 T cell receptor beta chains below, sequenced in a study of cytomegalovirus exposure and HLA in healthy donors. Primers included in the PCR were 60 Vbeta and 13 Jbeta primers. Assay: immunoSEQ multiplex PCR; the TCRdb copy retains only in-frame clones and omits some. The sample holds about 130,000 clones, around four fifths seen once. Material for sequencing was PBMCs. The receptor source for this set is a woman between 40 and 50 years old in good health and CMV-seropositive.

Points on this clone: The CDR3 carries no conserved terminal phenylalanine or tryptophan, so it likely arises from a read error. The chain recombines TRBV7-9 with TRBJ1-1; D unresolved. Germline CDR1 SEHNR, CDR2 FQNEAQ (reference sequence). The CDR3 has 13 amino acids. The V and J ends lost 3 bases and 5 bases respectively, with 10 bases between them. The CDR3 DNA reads TGTGCCAGCAGCTTCGGGGTCGCGACTGAAGCTTTCCTT. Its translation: CASSFGVATEAFL.

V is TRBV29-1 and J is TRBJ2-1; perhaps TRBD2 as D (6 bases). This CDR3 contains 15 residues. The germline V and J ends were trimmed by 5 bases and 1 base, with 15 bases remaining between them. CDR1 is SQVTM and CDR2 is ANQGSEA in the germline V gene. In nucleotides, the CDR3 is TGCAGCGTTTTTGCCACGGGAGTTTCCTACAATGAGCAGTTCTTC. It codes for CSVFATGVSYNEQFF.

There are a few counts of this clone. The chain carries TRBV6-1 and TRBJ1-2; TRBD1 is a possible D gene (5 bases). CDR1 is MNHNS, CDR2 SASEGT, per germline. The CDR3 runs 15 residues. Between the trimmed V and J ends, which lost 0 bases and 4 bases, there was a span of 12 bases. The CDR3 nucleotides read TGTGCCAGCAGTGAAGCGCGGGGGGAACCCTATGGCTACACCTTC. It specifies CASSEARGEPYGYTF.

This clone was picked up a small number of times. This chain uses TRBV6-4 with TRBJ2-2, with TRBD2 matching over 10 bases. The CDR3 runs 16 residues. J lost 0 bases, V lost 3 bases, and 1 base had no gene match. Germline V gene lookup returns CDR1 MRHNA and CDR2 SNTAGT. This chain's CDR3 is CASSELAGPNTGELFF. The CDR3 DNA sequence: TGTGCCAGCAGTGAACTAGCGGGACCGAACACCGGGGAGCTGTTTTTT.

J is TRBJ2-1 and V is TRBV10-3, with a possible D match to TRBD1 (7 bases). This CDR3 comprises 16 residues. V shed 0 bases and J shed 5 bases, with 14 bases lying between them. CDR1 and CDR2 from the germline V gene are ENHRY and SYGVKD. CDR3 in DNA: TGTGCCATCAGTGAGTCGGGAGCAGGGGGGAACAATGAGCAGTTCTTC. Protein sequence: CAISESGAGGNNEQFF.

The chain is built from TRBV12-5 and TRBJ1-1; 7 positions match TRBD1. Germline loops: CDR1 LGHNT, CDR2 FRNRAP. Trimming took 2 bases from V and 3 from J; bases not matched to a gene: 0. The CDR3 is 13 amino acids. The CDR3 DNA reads TGTGCTAGTGGTTTGACAGGGGACACTGAAGCTTTCTTT. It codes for CASGLTGDTEAFF.

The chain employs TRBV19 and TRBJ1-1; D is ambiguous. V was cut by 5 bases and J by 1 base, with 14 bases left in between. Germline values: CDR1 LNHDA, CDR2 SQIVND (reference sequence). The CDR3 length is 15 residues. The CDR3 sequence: CASSFRAGPNTEAFF. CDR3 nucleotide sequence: TGTGCCAGTAGTTTCCGCGCGGGCCCGAACACTGAAGCTTTCTTT.

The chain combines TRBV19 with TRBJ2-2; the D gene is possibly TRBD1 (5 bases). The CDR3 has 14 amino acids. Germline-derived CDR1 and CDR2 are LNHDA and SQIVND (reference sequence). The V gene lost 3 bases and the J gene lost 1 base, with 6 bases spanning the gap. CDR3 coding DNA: TGTGCCAGTAGTATTACAGGGAACACCGGGGAGCTGTTTTTT. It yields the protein CASSITGNTGELFF.

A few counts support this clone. Written as DNA, the CDR3 is TGCGCCAGCAGTGAGACTGGCGGGAACACTGAAGCTTTCTTT. This sequence encodes CASSETGGNTEAFF. V is TRBV10-2 and J is TRBJ1-1; D is ambiguous. Per the germline V gene, CDR1 is WSHSY and CDR2 is SAAADI. The length of the CDR3 is 14 residues. The germline V and J ends were trimmed by 2 bases and 1 base, with 8 bases remaining between them.

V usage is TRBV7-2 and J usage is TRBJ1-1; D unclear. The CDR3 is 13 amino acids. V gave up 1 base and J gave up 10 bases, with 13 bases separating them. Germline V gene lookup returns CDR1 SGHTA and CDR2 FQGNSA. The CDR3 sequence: CASSLDGVVVAFF. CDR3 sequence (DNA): TGTGCCAGCAGCTTAGACGGGGTTGTAGTAGCTTTCTTT.

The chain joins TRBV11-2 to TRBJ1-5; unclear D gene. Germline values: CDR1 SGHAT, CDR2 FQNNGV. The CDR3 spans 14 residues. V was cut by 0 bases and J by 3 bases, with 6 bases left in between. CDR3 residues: CASSLDVLNQPQHF. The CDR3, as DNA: TGTGCCAGCAGCTTAGACGTACTCAATCAGCCCCAGCATTTT.

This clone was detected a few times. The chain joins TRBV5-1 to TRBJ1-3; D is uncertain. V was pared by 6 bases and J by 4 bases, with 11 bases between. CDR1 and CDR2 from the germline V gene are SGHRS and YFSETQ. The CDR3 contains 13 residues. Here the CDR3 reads CASTLEAGNTIYF. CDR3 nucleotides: TGCGCCAGCACCCTGGAGGCCGGAAACACCATATATTTT.

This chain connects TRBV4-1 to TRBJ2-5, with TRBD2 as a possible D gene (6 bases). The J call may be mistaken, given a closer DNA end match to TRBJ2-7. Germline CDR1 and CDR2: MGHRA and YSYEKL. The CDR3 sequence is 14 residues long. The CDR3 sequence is CASSPLREIDEQYF. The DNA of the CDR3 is TGCGCCAGCAGCCCCCTCCGGGAGATCGACGAGCAGTACTTC.

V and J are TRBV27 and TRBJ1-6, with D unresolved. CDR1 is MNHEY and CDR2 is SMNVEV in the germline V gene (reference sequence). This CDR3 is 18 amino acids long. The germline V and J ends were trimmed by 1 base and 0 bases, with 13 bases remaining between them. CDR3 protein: CASSLWRARSSYNSPLHF. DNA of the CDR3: TGTGCCAGCAGTTTATGGAGGGCCCGGAGCTCCTATAATTCACCCCTCCACTTT.

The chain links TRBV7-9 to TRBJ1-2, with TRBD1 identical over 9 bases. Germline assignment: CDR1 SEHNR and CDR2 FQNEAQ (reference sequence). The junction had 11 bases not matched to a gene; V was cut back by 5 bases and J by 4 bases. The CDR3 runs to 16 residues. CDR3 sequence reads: CASSRPRDRVIYGYTF. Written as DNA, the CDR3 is TGTGCCAGCAGCCGTCCCCGGGACAGGGTTATCTATGGCTACACCTTC. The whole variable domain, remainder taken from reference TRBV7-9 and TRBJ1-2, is DTGVSQNPRHKITKRGQNVTFRCDPISEHNRLYWYRQTLGQGPEFLTYFQNEAQLEKSRLLSDRFSAERPKGSFSTLEIQRTEQGDSAMYLCASSRPRDRVIYGYTFGSGTRLTVV.

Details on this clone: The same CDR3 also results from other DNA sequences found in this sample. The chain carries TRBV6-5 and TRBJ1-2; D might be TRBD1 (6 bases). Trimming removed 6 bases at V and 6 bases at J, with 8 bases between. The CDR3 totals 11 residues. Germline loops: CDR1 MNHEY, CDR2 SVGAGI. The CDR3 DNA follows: TGTGCCAGCAGAGGGGGGGATGGCTACACCTTC. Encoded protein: CASRGGDGYTF.